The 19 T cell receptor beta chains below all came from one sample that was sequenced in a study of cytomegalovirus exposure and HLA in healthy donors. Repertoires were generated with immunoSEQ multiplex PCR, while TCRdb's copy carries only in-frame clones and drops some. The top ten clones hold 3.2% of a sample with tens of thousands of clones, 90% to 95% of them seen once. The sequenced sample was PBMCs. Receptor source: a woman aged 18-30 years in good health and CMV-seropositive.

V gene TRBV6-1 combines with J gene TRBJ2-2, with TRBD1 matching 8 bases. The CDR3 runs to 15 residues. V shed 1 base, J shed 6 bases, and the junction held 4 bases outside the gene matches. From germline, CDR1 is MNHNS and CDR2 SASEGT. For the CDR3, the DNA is TGTGCCAGCAGTGAAGAACAGGGGGGCGCCGGGGAGCTGTTTTTT. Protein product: CASSEEQGGAGELFF.

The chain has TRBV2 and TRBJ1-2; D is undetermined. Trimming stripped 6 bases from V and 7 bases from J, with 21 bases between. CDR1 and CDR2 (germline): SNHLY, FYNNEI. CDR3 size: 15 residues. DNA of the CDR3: TGTGCCAGCAGCTCTAACGAAATGCGGTCTGGTGGCTACACCTTC. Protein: CASSSNEMRSGGYTF.

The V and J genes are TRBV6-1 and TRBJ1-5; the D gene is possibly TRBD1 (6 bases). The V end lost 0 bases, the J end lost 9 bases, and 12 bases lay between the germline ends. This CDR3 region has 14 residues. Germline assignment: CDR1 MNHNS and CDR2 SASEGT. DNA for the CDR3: TGTGCCAGCAGTGAAGCTCCAGGGGTTGGGCCCCAGCATTTT. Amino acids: CASSEAPGVGPQHF.

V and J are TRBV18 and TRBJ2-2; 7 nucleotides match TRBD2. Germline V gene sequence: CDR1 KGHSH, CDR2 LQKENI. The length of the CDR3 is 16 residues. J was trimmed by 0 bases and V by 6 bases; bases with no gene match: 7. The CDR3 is CASSLTGRANTGELFF. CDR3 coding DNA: TGTGCCAGCTCCCTAACGGGGAGGGCGAACACCGGGGAGCTGTTTTTT.

This CDR3 reads CATSRDRTTIAYEQYF. The CDR3 DNA follows: TGTGCCACCAGCAGAGATCGAACTACAATTGCCTACGAGCAGTACTTC. The chain joins TRBV15 to TRBJ2-7, with D unresolved. CDR3 size: 16 residues. Germline CDR1 LNHNV, CDR2 YYDKDF (reference sequence). Trimming took 0 bases from V and 2 from J, leaving 14 bases between them.

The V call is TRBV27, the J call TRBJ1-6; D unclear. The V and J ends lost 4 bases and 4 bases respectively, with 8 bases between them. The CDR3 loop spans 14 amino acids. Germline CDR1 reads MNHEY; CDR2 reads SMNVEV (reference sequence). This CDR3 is CASSSYLYNSPLHF. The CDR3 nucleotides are TGTGCCAGCAGTTCTTATTTATATAATTCACCCCTCCACTTT.

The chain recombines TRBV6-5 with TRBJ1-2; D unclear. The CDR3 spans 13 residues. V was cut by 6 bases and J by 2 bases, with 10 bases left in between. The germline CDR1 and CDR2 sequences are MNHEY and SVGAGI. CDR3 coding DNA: TGTGCCAGCAGGCGCACCGAGAACTATGGCTACACCTTC. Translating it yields CASRRTENYGYTF.

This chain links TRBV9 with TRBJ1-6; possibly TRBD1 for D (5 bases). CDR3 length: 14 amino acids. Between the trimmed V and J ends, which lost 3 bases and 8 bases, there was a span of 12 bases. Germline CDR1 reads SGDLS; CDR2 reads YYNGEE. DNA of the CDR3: TGTGCCAGCAGCGAGGGGTTTCTGGATTCACCCCTCCACTTT. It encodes CASSEGFLDSPLHF.

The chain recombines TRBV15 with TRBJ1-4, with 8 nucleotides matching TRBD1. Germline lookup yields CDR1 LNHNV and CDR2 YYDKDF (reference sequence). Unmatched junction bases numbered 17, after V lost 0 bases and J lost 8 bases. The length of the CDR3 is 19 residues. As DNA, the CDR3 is TGTGCCACCAGCAGAGACCCGACAGTCTCACAGGGGGATAGGGAAAAACTGTTTTTT. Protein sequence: CATSRDPTVSQGDREKLFF.

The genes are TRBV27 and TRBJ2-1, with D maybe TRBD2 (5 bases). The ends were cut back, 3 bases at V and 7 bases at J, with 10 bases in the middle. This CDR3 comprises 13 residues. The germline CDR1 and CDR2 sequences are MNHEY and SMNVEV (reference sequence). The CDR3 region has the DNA TGTGCCAGCAGTTTGATGAGGGTGAATGAGCAGTTCTTC. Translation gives CASSLMRVNEQFF.

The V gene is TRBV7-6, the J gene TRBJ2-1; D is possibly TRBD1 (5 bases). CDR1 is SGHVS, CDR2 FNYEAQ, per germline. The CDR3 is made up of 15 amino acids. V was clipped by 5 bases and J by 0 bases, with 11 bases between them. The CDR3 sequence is CASSETGSSYNEQFF. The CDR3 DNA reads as TGTGCCAGCAGCGAAACAGGTAGCTCCTACAATGAGCAGTTCTTC.

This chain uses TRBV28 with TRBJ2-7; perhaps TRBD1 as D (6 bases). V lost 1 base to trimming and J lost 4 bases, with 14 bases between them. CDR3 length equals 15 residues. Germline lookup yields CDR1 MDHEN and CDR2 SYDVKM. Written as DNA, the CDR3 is TGTGCCAGCAGTTTATCGGGCCAGGGGTGGTACGAGCAGTACTTC. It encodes CASSLSGQGWYEQYF.

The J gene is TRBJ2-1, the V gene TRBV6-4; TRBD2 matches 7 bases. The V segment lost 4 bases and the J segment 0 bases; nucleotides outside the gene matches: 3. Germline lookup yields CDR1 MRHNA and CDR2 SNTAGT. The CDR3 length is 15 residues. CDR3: CASSVSGGSYNEQFF. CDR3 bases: TGTGCCAGCAGTGTATCGGGGGGCTCCTACAATGAGCAGTTCTTC.

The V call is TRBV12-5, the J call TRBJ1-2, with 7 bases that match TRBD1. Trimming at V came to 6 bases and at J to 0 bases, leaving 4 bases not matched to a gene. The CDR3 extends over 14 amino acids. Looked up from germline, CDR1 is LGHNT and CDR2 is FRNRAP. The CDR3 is CASGSGTANYGYTF. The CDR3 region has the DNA TGTGCTAGTGGCTCCGGGACAGCTAACTATGGCTACACCTTC.

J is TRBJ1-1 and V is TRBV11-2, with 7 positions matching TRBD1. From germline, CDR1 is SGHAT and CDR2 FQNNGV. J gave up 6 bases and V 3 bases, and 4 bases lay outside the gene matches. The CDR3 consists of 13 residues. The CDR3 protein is CASSLRGRPEAFF. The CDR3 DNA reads TGTGCCAGCAGCTTGAGGGGGCGGCCTGAAGCTTTCTTT.

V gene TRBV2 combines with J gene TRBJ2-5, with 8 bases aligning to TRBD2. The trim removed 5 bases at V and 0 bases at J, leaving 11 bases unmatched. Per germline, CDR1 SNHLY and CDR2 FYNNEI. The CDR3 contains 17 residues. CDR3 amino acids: CASSQEVSSGYQETQYF. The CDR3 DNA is TGTGCCAGCAGTCAAGAGGTGTCTAGCGGGTACCAAGAGACCCAGTACTTC.

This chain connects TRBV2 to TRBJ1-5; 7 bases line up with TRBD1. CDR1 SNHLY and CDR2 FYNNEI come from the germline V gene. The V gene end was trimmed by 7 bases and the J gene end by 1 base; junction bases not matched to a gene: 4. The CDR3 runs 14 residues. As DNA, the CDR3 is TGTGCCAGCAACAGGGGAGTAAGCAATCAGCCCCAGCATTTT. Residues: CASNRGVSNQPQHF.

The CDR3 protein is CASSIRGAYNEQFF. The CDR3 DNA reads as TGTGCCAGTAGTATACGGGGGGCATACAATGAGCAGTTCTTC. V and J are TRBV19 and TRBJ2-1; D may be TRBD2 (7 bases). V shed 2 bases and J shed 4 bases, with 9 bases lying between them. This CDR3 comprises 14 residues. Looked up from germline, CDR1 is LNHDA and CDR2 is SQIVND (reference sequence).

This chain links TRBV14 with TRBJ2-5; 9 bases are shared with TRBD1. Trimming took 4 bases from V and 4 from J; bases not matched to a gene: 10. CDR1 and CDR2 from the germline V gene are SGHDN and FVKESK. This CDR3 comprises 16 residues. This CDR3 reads CASSRLGQGFGETQYF. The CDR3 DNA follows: TGTGCCAGCAGCCGCTTAGGACAGGGGTTTGGAGAGACCCAGTACTTC.